This T cell receptor beta chain was recovered during a study of cytomegalovirus exposure and HLA in healthy donors. Libraries were prepared by immunoSEQ multiplex PCR; TCRdb keeps only in-frame clonotypes and omits some of them. The sample contains 260,000 or so clones, less than 95% of which appear only once. The CDR3 totals 15 residues. Looked up from germline, CDR1 is SGHTA and CDR2 is FQGNSA. V was cut by 5 bases and J by 3 bases, with 16 bases left in between. The receptor comes from a woman aged 25-40 years in good health and CMV-seronegative. The sequenced material came from PBMCs. The chain links TRBV7-2 to TRBJ2-5; D may be TRBD1 (6 bases). The CDR3 region is CASSDPSTGKETQYF. The CDR3 DNA is TGTGCCAGCAGCGATCCTTCGACAGGAAAAGAGACCCAGTACTTC. Full variable domain (rest looked up from reference TRBV7-2 and TRBJ2-5): GAGVSQSPSNKVTEKGKDVELRCDPISGHTALYWYRQSLGQGLEFLIYFQGNSAPDKSGLPSDRFSAERTGGSVSTLTIQRTQQEDSAVYLCASSDPSTGKETQYFGPGTRLLVL.